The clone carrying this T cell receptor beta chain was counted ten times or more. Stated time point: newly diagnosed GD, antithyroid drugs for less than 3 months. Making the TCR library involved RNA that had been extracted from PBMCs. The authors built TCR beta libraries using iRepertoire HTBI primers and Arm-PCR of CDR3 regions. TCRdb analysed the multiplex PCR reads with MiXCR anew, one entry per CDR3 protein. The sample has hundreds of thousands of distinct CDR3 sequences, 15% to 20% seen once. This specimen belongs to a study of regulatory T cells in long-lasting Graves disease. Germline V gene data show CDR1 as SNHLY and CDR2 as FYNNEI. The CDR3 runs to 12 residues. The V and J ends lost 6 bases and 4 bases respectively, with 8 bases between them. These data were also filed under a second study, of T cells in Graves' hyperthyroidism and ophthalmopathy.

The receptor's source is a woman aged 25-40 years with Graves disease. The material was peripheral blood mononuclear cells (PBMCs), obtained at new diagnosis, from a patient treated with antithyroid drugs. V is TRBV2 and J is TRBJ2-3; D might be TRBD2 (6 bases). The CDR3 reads CASRASADTQYF. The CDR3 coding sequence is TGTGCCAGCAGGGCTAGCGCAGATACGCAGTATTTT.